The text below deals with one T cell receptor (beta chain). The data stem from a study of cytomegalovirus exposure and HLA in healthy donors. PCR amplification relied on 60 Vbeta primers (plus 13 Jbeta primers). Assay: immunoSEQ multiplex PCR; the TCRdb copy retains only in-frame clones and omits some. The sample has about 190,000 clones, roughly four fifths seen once. This CDR3 is 14 amino acids long. V shed 3 bases, J shed 2 bases, and the junction held 5 bases outside the gene matches. Per the germline V gene, CDR1 is SGDLS and CDR2 is YYNGEE. The sequenced material came from PBMCs. This chain uses TRBV9 with TRBJ2-7, with TRBD1 matching 7 bases. The sequence was obtained from a woman in her 30s in good health and CMV-seropositive. The CDR3 DNA sequence: TGTGCCAGCAGCGACCGGGACAGAGCCTACGAGCAGTACTTC. Residues: CASSDRDRAYEQYF.